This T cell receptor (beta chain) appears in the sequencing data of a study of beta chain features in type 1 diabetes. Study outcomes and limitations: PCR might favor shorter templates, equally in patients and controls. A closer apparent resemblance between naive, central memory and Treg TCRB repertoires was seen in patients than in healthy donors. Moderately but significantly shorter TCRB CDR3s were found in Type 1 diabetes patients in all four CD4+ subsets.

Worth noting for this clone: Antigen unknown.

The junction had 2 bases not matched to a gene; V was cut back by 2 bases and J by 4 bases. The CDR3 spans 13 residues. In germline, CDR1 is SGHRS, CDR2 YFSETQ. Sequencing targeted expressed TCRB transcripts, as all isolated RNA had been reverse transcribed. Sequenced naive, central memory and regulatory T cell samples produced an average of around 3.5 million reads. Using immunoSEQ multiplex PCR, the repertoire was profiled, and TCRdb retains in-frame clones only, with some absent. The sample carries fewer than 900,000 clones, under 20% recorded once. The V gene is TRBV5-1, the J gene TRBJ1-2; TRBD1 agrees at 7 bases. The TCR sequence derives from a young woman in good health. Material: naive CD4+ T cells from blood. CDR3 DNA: TGCGCCAGCAGCTTCGACAGGGTCTATGGCTACACCTTC. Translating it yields CASSFDRVYGYTF.